Below, one T cell receptor beta chain is given with its context. This entry comes from a study of OX40 agonist ivuxolimab in advanced cancers. Clones were sequenced by immunoSEQ multiplex PCR, and TCRdb holds only the in-frame ones, with some missing. The top ten clones hold approximately 0.67% of a sample with tens of thousands of clones, approximately 90% of them seen once. This receptor was obtained from an adult with an advanced solid tumor such as melanoma, head and neck, liver or kidney cancer. Sequenced here: CD4+ or CD8+ T cells sorted from blood, sampled in a trial of the OX40 agonist ivuxolimab.

The CDR3 reads CASSKGVGHYEQYF. The DNA for the CDR3 is TGTGCCAGCAGCAAAGGAGTAGGACACTACGAGCAGTACTTC. The rearrangement joins TRBV21-1 to TRBJ2-7; the DNA was not used to check the table's D call, TRBD1. TRBV21-1 is listed as a pseudogene. This CDR3 spans 14 amino acids.